The 15 T cell receptor beta chains listed next were all sequenced from one sample in a study of long-term antiretroviral therapy in people with HIV. Version v3.0 of the immunoSEQ assay ran at survey level. Some clones are missing from TCRdb's copy, which holds only in-frame ones; the method was immunoSEQ multiplex PCR. Among some 29,000 clones listed, around 97% were seen once. The sequences come from unsorted PBMCs, collected 7.6 years after starting antiretroviral therapy. All receptors derive from a man aged 30 to 39 with HIV.

The CDR3 region is CASSIGRDDQPQHF. In DNA form, the CDR3 reads TGTGCCAGTAGTATAGGCAGGGATGATCAGCCCCAGCATTTT. The rearrangement links TRBV19 to TRBJ1-5; a weak D match, TRBD1 (5 bases). Germline assignment: CDR1 LNHDA and CDR2 SQIVND (reference sequence). V was trimmed by 1 base and J by 5 bases, leaving 9 bases between them. This CDR3 spans 14 amino acids.

The chain employs TRBV4-2 and TRBJ1-4; 9 nucleotides agree with TRBD1. Germline lookup yields CDR1 LGHNA and CDR2 YNFKEQ. After removal of 2 bases from V and 5 bases from J, the junction contained 3 bases not matched to a gene. CDR3 size: 15 residues. CDR3 nucleotides: TGTGCCAGCAGCCAAACGGGGACAGGGAATGAAAAACTGTTTTTT. Translated: CASSQTGTGNEKLFF.

The chain has TRBV29-1 and TRBJ2-5; TRBD1 might be the D (6 bases). V lost 7 bases to trimming and J lost 4 bases, with 13 bases between them. Germline CDR1 reads SQVTM; CDR2 reads ANQGSEA. This CDR3 has 12 residues. The CDR3 reads CSAEAQGETQYF. In nucleotides, the CDR3 is TGCAGCGCCGAGGCACAGGGAGAGACCCAGTACTTC. Variable domain in full (rest from reference TRBV29-1 and TRBJ2-5): SAVISQKPSRDICQRGTSLTIQCQVDSQVTMMFWYRQQPGQSLTLIATANQGSEATYESGFVIDKFPISRPNLTFSTLTVSNMSPEDSSIYLCSAEAQGETQYFGPGTRLLVL.

This clone has only one observation. The genes are TRBV19 and TRBJ1-2; the D is unclear. The CDR3 length is 12 residues. V shed 9 bases and J shed 1 base, with 9 bases lying between them. Germline V CDR1 and CDR2: LNHDA, SQIVND (reference sequence). In nucleotides, the CDR3 is TGTGCCAGCGCAGGTATTAACTATGGCTACACCTTC. Protein product: CASAGINYGYTF.

The chain has TRBV9 and TRBJ2-1; 10 bases map to TRBD2. The V segment lost 3 bases and the J segment 10 bases; nucleotides outside the gene matches: 13. The CDR3 runs 16 residues. CDR1 and CDR2 from the germline V gene are SGDLS and YYNGEE. CDR3 nucleotides: TGTGCCAGCAGCGAGGGGGGACTAGCGCCCGCTGAGGAGCAGTTCTTC. This codes for CASSEGGLAPAEEQFF.

This chain uses TRBV4-3 with TRBJ1-6, with D possibly matching TRBD1 (5 bases). The CDR3 has 15 amino acids. The V and J ends lost 0 bases and 3 bases respectively, with 6 bases between them. Germline-derived CDR1 and CDR2 are LGHNA and YSLEER. CDR3 in DNA: TGCGCCAGCAGCCAAGAGGGGCACTATAATTCACCCCTCCACTTT. This encodes CASSQEGHYNSPLHF.

The V and J genes are TRBV5-8 and TRBJ2-7, with unresolved D. The CDR3 totals 12 residues. CDR1 and CDR2 (germline): SGHTS, YDEGEE. V shed 4 bases and J shed 3 bases, with 8 bases lying between them. This CDR3 reads CASSRRSYEQYF. DNA of the CDR3: TGTGCCAGCAGCCGTAGGAGCTACGAGCAGTACTTC.

The chain has TRBV13 and TRBJ2-5; TRBD2 might be the D (7 bases). The CDR3 runs 15 residues. V was trimmed by 2 bases and J by 4 bases, leaving 14 bases between them. Germline values: CDR1 PRHDT, CDR2 FYEKMQ (reference sequence). The CDR3 nucleotides are TGTGCCAGCAGCTTAAAACGAGGGGGGGGAGAGACCCAGTACTTC. It yields the protein CASSLKRGGGETQYF.

The rearrangement joins TRBV10-3 to TRBJ2-1, with 11 bases fitting TRBD2. The CDR3 has 15 residues. CDR1 is ENHRY, CDR2 SYGVKD, per germline. With V trimmed by 4 bases and J by 5 bases, 4 bases remained unmatched. For the CDR3, the DNA is TGTGCCATCAGTGTCATAGCGGGGGGGCACAATGAGCAGTTCTTC. Translated: CAISVIAGGHNEQFF.

The J gene is TRBJ1-2, the V gene TRBV30; 7 bases agree with TRBD1. Germline V gene sequence: CDR1 GTSNPN, CDR2 SVGIG (reference sequence). The J segment lost 0 bases and the V segment lost 3 bases, leaving 19 bases of the junction unmatched. The CDR3 covers 19 residues. CDR3 region: CAWSFPIGTVSFANYGYTF. CDR3 coding DNA: TGTGCCTGGAGCTTCCCTATCGGGACAGTCTCTTTTGCTAACTATGGCTACACCTTC.

The V call is TRBV13, the J call TRBJ2-1, with D maybe TRBD2 (5 bases). Trimming left V 3 bases short and J 3 bases short, with 9 bases between. The CDR3 extends over 14 amino acids. The germline gives CDR1 PRHDT, CDR2 FYEKMQ (reference sequence). The CDR3 DNA follows: TGTGCCAGCAGCTTGCTAGCTTTCTACAATGAGCAGTTCTTC. Amino acid sequence: CASSLLAFYNEQFF.

The chain recombines TRBV14 with TRBJ2-7; 7 bases line up with TRBD1. This CDR3 region has 14 residues. Losses at the gene ends were 9 bases for V and 2 bases for J; bases not matched to a gene: 10. Germline V CDR1 and CDR2: SGHDN, FVKESK. The chain's CDR3 is CASPTTGDAYEQYF. Here the CDR3 DNA reads TGTGCCAGTCCGACCACAGGGGACGCCTACGAGCAGTACTTC.

The chain is built from TRBV14 and TRBJ2-6; 9 bases map to TRBD1. Germline CDR1 reads SGHDN; CDR2 reads FVKESK. J was trimmed by 8 bases and V by 4 bases; bases with no gene match: 6. The CDR3 runs to 15 residues. The CDR3 here is CASSRRTGETNVLTF. For the CDR3, the DNA is TGTGCCAGCAGCCGACGGACAGGGGAAACCAACGTCCTGACTTTC. The whole variable domain, filled in from reference TRBV14 and TRBJ2-6, reads EAGVTQFPSHSVIEKGQTVTLRCDPISGHDNLYWYRRVMGKEIKFLLHFVKESKQDESGMPNNRFLAERTGGTYSTLKVQPAELEDSGVYFCASSRRTGETNVLTFGAGSRLTVL.

The chain uses TRBV19 and TRBJ2-4, with D perhaps TRBD1 or TRBD2 (5 bases each). CDR3 length: 16 amino acids. The V gene lost 7 bases and the J gene lost 1 base, with 17 bases spanning the gap. Germline V CDR1 and CDR2: LNHDA, SQIVND (reference sequence). Written as DNA, the CDR3 is TGTGCCAGTAAACGGGACGGCGGAGTGGCCAAAAACATTCAGTACTTC. Translating gives CASKRDGGVAKNIQYF.

CDR3 bases: TGTGCTAGTGGTTTGTGGGCTCAGCCCCAGCATTTT. This sequence encodes CASGLWAQPQHF. V usage is TRBV12-5 and J usage is TRBJ1-5; D is undetermined. Trimming took 2 bases from V and 6 from J, leaving 5 bases between them. Germline CDR1 and CDR2: LGHNT and FRNRAP. The CDR3 has 12 amino acids.